The 29 T cell receptor beta chains below come from one sample, sequenced in a study of response to subunit inactivated influenza vaccine. TCRdb recomputed calls from the RT-PCR reads with MiXCR, one row per CDR3 protein. The sample records 560,000 or so distinct CDR3 sequences, 6% to 9% being singletons. The sample was PBMCs from blood, taken around 2 years after vaccination. These receptors were taken from a man between 50 and 75 years old who received an inactivated influenza vaccine.

V usage is TRBV20-1 and J usage is TRBJ2-3; 7 positions match TRBD2. The CDR3 extends over 12 amino acids. CDR1 and CDR2 (germline): DFQATT, SNEGSKA (reference sequence). The CDR3 coding sequence is TGCATTAATAGCGGGAGCACAGATACGCAGTATTTT. It codes for CINSGSTDTQYF.

The chain couples TRBV11-2 to TRBJ1-5, with D possibly TRBD1 on 5 matching bases. Trimming pared 0 bases from V and 9 bases from J, leaving 9 bases between. Germline CDR1 and CDR2: SGHAT and FQNNGV. This CDR3 comprises 13 residues. CDR3 loop: CASSLEGRGPQHF. In DNA, the CDR3 is TGTGCCAGCAGCTTAGAGGGGAGGGGGCCCCAGCATTTT.

The rearrangement links TRBV20-1 to TRBJ1-2; TRBD1 matches 7 bases. The CDR3 is 13 amino acids. Looked up from germline, CDR1 is DFQATT and CDR2 is SNEGSKA (reference sequence). CDR3 residues: CNTVDDRDYGYTF. CDR3 coding DNA: TGCAACACCGTGGATGACAGGGACTATGGCTACACCTTC.

This clonotype was seen a few times. The V gene is TRBV12-3 or TRBV12-4, the J gene TRBJ2-1, with TRBD2 matching over 12 bases. This CDR3 is 15 amino acids long. The ends lost 2 bases at V and 12 bases at J; junction bases unmatched: 8. CDR3 sequence reads: CASSLTTSGGTPQFF. In nucleotides, the CDR3 is TGTGCCAGCAGTTTAACGACTAGCGGGGGAACACCGCAGTTCTTC.

The genes are TRBV12-3 or TRBV12-4 and TRBJ2-3, with D tentatively TRBD1 or TRBD2 (5 bases each). The V and J ends lost 8 bases and 7 bases respectively, with 16 bases between them. The CDR3 is 13 residues long. As DNA, the CDR3 is TGTGCCAGCGGTCCCCCCAGGGACCATACGCAGTATTTT. This encodes CASGPPRDHTQYF.

This clonotype was counted between two and nine times. The chain couples TRBV4-3 to TRBJ2-7; D is perhaps TRBD2 (6 bases). V lost 0 bases and J 2 bases, leaving 8 bases between the germline ends. Per germline, CDR1 LGHNA and CDR2 YSLEER. The CDR3 loop spans 14 amino acids. CDR3 DNA sequence: TGCGCCAGCAGCCAAGACGCGGGAACCTACGAGCAGTACTTC. Its translation is CASSQDAGTYEQYF.

This clonotype was found a few times. The V gene is TRBV10-2, the J gene TRBJ1-1; TRBD1 matches at 8 bases. V dropped 7 bases and J dropped 0; count of bases not matched to a gene: 10. The germline V gene encodes CDR1 WSHSY and CDR2 SAAADI. The CDR3 is 16 residues long. The CDR3 nucleotides read TGCGCCAGCATAGCCGGGGACAGGTACATGAACACTGAAGCTTTCTTT. It specifies CASIAGDRYMNTEAFF.

The table lists this clonotype with many counts. The rearrangement joins TRBV10-1 to TRBJ1-1; TRBD1 might be the D (6 bases). The CDR3 runs to 14 residues. V gave up 6 bases and J gave up 8 bases, with 19 bases separating them. In germline, CDR1 is WNHNN, CDR2 SYGVQD (reference sequence). CDR3 coding DNA: TGCGCCAGCAGGGACAGCGGGGGCTTTACGGAAGCTTTCTTT. The encoded protein is CASRDSGGFTEAFF.

This clonotype appeared many times. The chain has TRBV10-3 and TRBJ2-1, with 11 bases fitting TRBD2. The CDR3 loop spans 19 amino acids. CDR1 and CDR2 from the germline V gene are ENHRY and SYGVKD. The V segment lost 6 bases and the J segment 0 bases; nucleotides outside the gene matches: 13. CDR3 DNA sequence: TGTGCCATCAGGGGGGGACTAGCGGCCCCCGGGAGCTCCTACAATGAGCAGTTCTTC. This sequence encodes CAIRGGLAAPGSSYNEQFF.

In its sample, this clonotype was seen many times. The chain carries TRBV6-2 or TRBV6-3 and TRBJ2-5; tentatively, D is TRBD1 (6 bases). Germline lookup yields CDR1 MNHEY and CDR2 SVGEGT. The length of the CDR3 is 14 residues. Trimming stripped 7 bases from V and 5 bases from J, with 17 bases between. The CDR3 nucleotides read TGTGCCAGCAAGCGAACAGGGCGGTATGAGACCCAGTACTTC. Protein sequence: CASKRTGRYETQYF.

V gene TRBV7-9 combines with J gene TRBJ1-1; D possibly corresponds to TRBD1 (6 bases). The CDR3 has 14 residues. V dropped 5 bases and J dropped 5 bases, with 15 bases sitting between them. CDR1 is SEHNR and CDR2 is FQNEAQ in the germline V gene (reference sequence). CDR3 nucleotide sequence: TGTGCCAGCAGCAACCAGGGGAGGGGGACTGAAGCTTTCTTT. This sequence encodes CASSNQGRGTEAFF.

This clonotype was counted at least ten times. This chain connects TRBV28 to TRBJ1-2, with D perhaps TRBD1 (6 bases). CDR1 is MDHEN, CDR2 SYDVKM, per germline. The ends were cut back, 5 bases at V and 3 bases at J, with 13 bases in the middle. This CDR3 is 14 amino acids long. The CDR3 nucleotides are TGTGCCAGCAGTCCCTTGGGGACATACTATGGCTACACCTTC. Amino acid sequence: CASSPLGTYYGYTF.

This clonotype was seen ten or more times. The chain combines TRBV28 with TRBJ1-6, with no clear D. Germline V gives CDR1 MDHEN, CDR2 SYDVKM. The V gene lost 5 bases and the J gene lost 0 bases, with 5 bases spanning the gap. The CDR3 sequence is 14 residues long. The CDR3 sequence is CASSASSYNSPLHF. CDR3 DNA: TGTGCCAGCAGTGCGAGCTCCTATAATTCACCCCTCCACTTT.

In this sample, this clonotype turned up once. J is TRBJ2-1 and V is TRBV5-1; 9 bases are shared with TRBD1. Judging by the DNA end, TRBJ2-7 fits better; the J call may be wrong. Germline CDR1 reads SGHRS; CDR2 reads YFSETQ. The CDR3 has 15 amino acids. CDR3 residues: CASSVGQGPYNEQYF. The CDR3 DNA sequence: TGCGCCAGCAGCGTGGGACAGGGCCCTTACAATGAGCAGTACTTC.

This clonotype was seen a few times. CDR3 region: CASRAPGQYTGELFF. CDR3 coding DNA: TGTGCCAGCAGGGCTCCGGGACAGTACACCGGGGAGCTGTTTTTT. V gene TRBV6-7 combines with J gene TRBJ2-2; 7 nucleotides align to TRBD1. TRBV6-7 qualifies as an ORF whose function is uncertain. The J segment lost 3 bases and the V segment lost 6 bases, leaving 7 bases of the junction unmatched. The CDR3 contains 15 residues.

The genes are TRBV5-1 and TRBJ1-1, with D possibly TRBD1 on 6 matching bases. The germline V gene has CDR1 SGHRS and CDR2 YFSETQ. This CDR3 has 14 amino acids. Trimming removed 6 bases at V and 0 bases at J, with 12 bases between. The CDR3 reads CASTRGTMNTEAFF. CDR3 bases: TGCGCCAGCACCCGGGGGACAATGAACACTGAAGCTTTCTTT.

The V gene is TRBV28, the J gene TRBJ2-2; D remains ambiguous. Trimming took 5 bases from V and 4 from J, leaving 14 bases between them. This CDR3 has 15 amino acids. Germline CDR1 reads MDHEN; CDR2 reads SYDVKM. CDR3 in amino acids: CASSPPSIGTGELFF. The DNA for the CDR3 is TGTGCCAGCAGTCCACCCAGCATAGGCACCGGGGAGCTGTTTTTT.

This clonotype was counted many times. The V and J genes are TRBV3-1 and TRBJ1-3, with D hard to call. Germline-derived CDR1 and CDR2 are LGHDT and YNNKEL (reference sequence). V dropped 5 bases and J dropped 0 bases, with 17 bases sitting between them. The CDR3 sequence is 17 residues long. The DNA for the CDR3 is TGTGCCAGCAGCTATGGAGGGCGCCTTAACTCTGGAAACACCATATATTTT. Its translation is CASSYGGRLNSGNTIYF. The full variable domain, its missing parts supplied by reference TRBV3-1 and TRBJ1-3, is DTAVSQTPKYLVTQMGNDKSIKCEQNLGHDTMYWYKQDSKKFLKIMFSYNNKELIINETVPNRFSPKSPDKAHLNLHINSLELGDSAVYFCASSYGGRLNSGNTIYFGEGSWLTVV.

This clonotype was seen more than once but under ten times. The chain uses TRBV5-1 and TRBJ1-1; 8 bases agree with TRBD1. The CDR3 runs 16 residues. Germline V gene data show CDR1 as SGHRS and CDR2 as YFSETQ. Unmatched junction bases numbered 8, after V lost 3 bases and J lost 1 base. This CDR3 is CASSSDRGGSNTEAFF. The CDR3 bases are TGCGCCAGCAGCTCTGACAGGGGCGGATCGAACACTGAAGCTTTCTTT.

The chain links TRBV28 to TRBJ2-7; 8 positions match TRBD2. The CDR3 is 15 residues long. Germline V gives CDR1 MDHEN, CDR2 SYDVKM. Trimming removed 2 bases from V and 0 bases from J; junction bases left unmatched: 3. CDR3: CASSLPGGGSYEQYF. The DNA for the CDR3 is TGTGCCAGCAGTTTACCGGGAGGGGGCTCCTACGAGCAGTACTTC.

This clonotype has ten or more counts. The V gene is TRBV11-2, the J gene TRBJ1-1; a possible D gene is TRBD1 (5 bases). V was shortened by 5 bases and J by 1 base, with 14 bases between the two germline ends. This CDR3 region has 15 residues. The V gene's germline CDR1 is SGHAT and CDR2 FQNNGV. The DNA for the CDR3 is TGTGCCAGCAGCCCCCCCGGGGGGAAGAACACTGAAGCTTTCTTT. It yields the protein CASSPPGGKNTEAFF.

This clonotype was found many times. V usage is TRBV7-9 and J usage is TRBJ2-7; 10 bases map to TRBD2. The CDR3 runs to 16 residues. Looked up from germline, CDR1 is SEHNR and CDR2 is FQNEAQ (reference sequence). V was clipped by 4 bases and J by 0 bases; unmatched bases: 6. The CDR3 here is CASSSGGLAASYEQYF. CDR3 nucleotides: TGTGCCAGCAGCTCCGGCGGACTAGCGGCCTCCTACGAGCAGTACTTC. Supplemented by reference TRBV7-9 and TRBJ2-7, the full variable domain reads DTGVSQNPRHKITKRGQNVTFRCDPISEHNRLYWYRQTLGQGPEFLTYFQNEAQLEKSRLLSDRFSAERPKGSFSTLEIQRTEQGDSAMYLCASSSGGLAASYEQYFGPGTRLTVT.

A remark on this clonotype: At one boundary the junction diverges from the germline segment, which might be a read error. The rearrangement uses TRBV20-1 and TRBJ2-1; D perhaps matches TRBD2 (5 bases). Germline V gene data show CDR1 as DFQATT and CDR2 as SNEGSKA (reference sequence). The CDR3 has 15 residues. The CDR3 nucleotides read TGCAGTGCTTTCCCAGCGGAGAGATCATACAATCAGCAGTTCTTC. It codes for CSAFPAERSYNQQFF.

The chain combines TRBV7-2 with TRBJ1-2; 7 bases are shared with TRBD1. Trimming removed 5 bases from V and 4 bases from J; junction bases left unmatched: 10. Germline V gene sequence: CDR1 SGHTA, CDR2 FQGNSA. This CDR3 has 15 residues. CDR3 DNA sequence: TGTGCCAGCAGCCTGTCCGGGACAGCCCCCTATGGCTACACCTTC. Its translation: CASSLSGTAPYGYTF.

This clonotype was seen only a few times. The chain combines TRBV20-1 with TRBJ2-3; 7 nucleotides agree with TRBD1. Germline V gene sequence: CDR1 DFQATT, CDR2 SNEGSKA (reference sequence). The CDR3 sequence is 15 residues long. The ends lost 3 bases at V and 3 bases at J; junction bases unmatched: 9. The CDR3 sequence: CSASRRQGLTDTQYF. CDR3 DNA: TGCAGTGCTAGTAGGCGACAGGGTTTAACAGATACGCAGTATTTT.

This clonotype was recorded many times. This rearrangement joins TRBV5-4 to TRBJ1-1; TRBD1 agrees at 9 bases. Trimming at V came to 4 bases and at J to 5 bases, leaving 6 bases not matched to a gene. Germline-derived CDR1 and CDR2 are SGHNT and YYREEE (reference sequence). The CDR3 sequence is 14 residues long. As DNA, the CDR3 is TGTGCCAGCAGCCCCGGGACAGGGAAAACTGAAGCTTTCTTT. This sequence encodes CASSPGTGKTEAFF.

This chain connects TRBV9 to TRBJ1-1; D gene uncertain. Trimming left V 6 bases short and J 6 bases short, with 18 bases between. Looked up from germline, CDR1 is SGDLS and CDR2 is YYNGEE. CDR3 length: 14 residues. CDR3 protein: CASTAVVQVAEAFF. The CDR3 coding sequence is TGTGCCAGCACCGCAGTCGTCCAGGTGGCTGAAGCTTTCTTT.

This clonotype has a count of ten or more. The chain joins TRBV2 to TRBJ2-3, with 10 bases fitting TRBD2. The germline CDR1 and CDR2 sequences are SNHLY and FYNNEI. Trimming removed 1 base from V and 6 bases from J; junction bases left unmatched: 7. CDR3 length: 16 residues. The CDR3 DNA reads TGTGCCAGCAGTGAAGGAAGCGGGGGGGCCTATGATACGCAGTATTTT. The encoded protein is CASSEGSGGAYDTQYF.

The CDR3 here is CASSQLADLGSPLHF. The CDR3 DNA is TGTGCCAGCAGCCAACTGGCGGACCTGGGTTCACCCCTCCACTTT. V and J are TRBV3-1 and TRBJ1-6; D not certain. This CDR3 has 15 residues. Trimming shortened V by 2 bases and J by 9 bases, and 14 bases separated the two germline ends. Germline V CDR1 and CDR2: LGHDT, YNNKEL (reference sequence).